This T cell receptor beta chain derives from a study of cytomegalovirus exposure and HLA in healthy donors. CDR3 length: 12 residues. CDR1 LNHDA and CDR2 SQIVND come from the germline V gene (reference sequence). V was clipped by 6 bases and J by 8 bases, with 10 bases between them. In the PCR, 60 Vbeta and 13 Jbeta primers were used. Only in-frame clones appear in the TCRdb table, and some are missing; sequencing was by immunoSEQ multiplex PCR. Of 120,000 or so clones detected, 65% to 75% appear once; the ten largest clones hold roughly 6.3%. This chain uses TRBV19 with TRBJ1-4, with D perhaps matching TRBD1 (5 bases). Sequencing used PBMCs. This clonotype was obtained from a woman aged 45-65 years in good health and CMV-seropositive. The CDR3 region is CASRGQGEKLFF. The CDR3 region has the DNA TGTGCCAGTAGGGGCCAGGGCGAAAAACTGTTTTTT.